The 25 T cell receptor beta chains below all came from one sample that was sequenced in a study of Ad26.COV2.S vaccination and SARS-CoV-2 variants. Repertoires were generated with immunoSEQ multiplex PCR, while TCRdb's copy carries only in-frame clones and drops some. The sample comprises hundreds of thousands of clones, about 87% of which are singletons, and 6.4% rests with the top ten. Indicated treatment: some 20 received Ad26.COV2.S at low or high dose, single or two shots; 5 received placebo; per-sample allocation not given. On day 63 after the first injection, vaccine and placebo recipients gave samples. The specimen comprised peripheral blood, sampled in a trial of Ad26.COV2.S vaccine versus placebo. These receptors all stem from a person aged 18 to 65 who received the Ad26.COV2.S COVID-19 vaccine or a placebo.

This chain links TRBV4-2 with TRBJ1-3; 7 bases agree with TRBD1. Trimming cost V 6 bases and J 2 bases; bases outside gene matches: 7. The CDR3 loop spans 15 amino acids. Per the germline V gene, CDR1 is LGHNA and CDR2 is YNFKEQ. The CDR3 spells CASRQQGGTGNTIYF. The CDR3 nucleotides read TGTGCCAGCAGGCAGCAGGGGGGAACTGGAAACACCATATATTTT.

Comments on this clone: Possible read error: a much larger clone is one base away. V is TRBV12-3 or TRBV12-4 and J is TRBJ2-3, with D uncertain. The CDR3 loop spans 11 amino acids. Trimming took 4 bases from V and 2 from J, leaving 1 base between them. CDR3 coding DNA: TGTGCCAGCAGTTCCACAGATACGCAGTATTTT. Protein product: CASSSTDTQYF.

The gene calls are TRBV5-4 and TRBJ2-2; D is perhaps TRBD1 (6 bases). V was clipped by 2 bases and J by 4 bases, with 12 bases between them. Germline values: CDR1 SGHNT, CDR2 YYREEE (reference sequence). This CDR3 region has 15 residues. The CDR3 DNA follows: TGTGCCAGCAGCTTCGCAGGGGTGTTCACCGGGGAGCTGTTTTTT. Its translation is CASSFAGVFTGELFF.

The chain is built from TRBV11-2 and TRBJ2-7; 8 bases map to TRBD2. This CDR3 contains 15 residues. The V gene's germline CDR1 is SGHAT and CDR2 FQNNGV. V shed 1 base and J 5 bases; nucleotides not matched to a gene: 7. CDR3 coding DNA: TGTGCCAGCAGCTTAGTTTGGCTAGCGGGTCACGAGCAGTACTTC. Translation: CASSLVWLAGHEQYF.

This chain joins TRBV6-1 and TRBJ1-3; a possible D gene is TRBD1 (5 bases). Trimming left V 3 bases short and J 3 bases short, with 12 bases between. The CDR3 is made up of 15 amino acids. Per the germline V gene, CDR1 is MNHNS and CDR2 is SASEGT. The CDR3 sequence is CASSERGADGNTIYF. CDR3 coding DNA: TGTGCCAGCAGTGAGAGGGGCGCGGATGGAAACACCATATATTTT.

The chain is built from TRBV6-5 and TRBJ2-1, with 9 bases fitting TRBD1. Germline CDR1 MNHEY, CDR2 SVGAGI. The J segment lost 4 bases and the V segment lost 11 bases, leaving 12 bases of the junction unmatched. The CDR3 covers 15 residues. The CDR3 DNA follows: TGTGCCTCCCACCCTCCGGGACAGGGTTACAATGAGCAGTTCTTC. Translated: CASHPPGQGYNEQFF.

V usage is TRBV6-2 or TRBV6-3 and J usage is TRBJ2-5; a possible D gene is TRBD1 (5 bases). Germline CDR1 is MNHEY and CDR2 is SVGEGT. CDR3 size: 14 residues. V was trimmed by 3 bases and J by 1 base, leaving 9 bases between them. CDR3 in amino acids: CASSYQGPQETQYF. As DNA, the CDR3 is TGTGCCAGCAGTTATCAGGGCCCCCAAGAGACCCAGTACTTC.

V is TRBV6-5 and J is TRBJ2-2, with D unresolved. Trimming shortened V by 2 bases and J by 7 bases, and 14 bases separated the two germline ends. Germline CDR1 is MNHEY and CDR2 is SVGAGI. The CDR3 is 15 amino acids. The chain's CDR3 is CASSYEPGPGGELFF. CDR3 nucleotides: TGTGCCAGCAGTTACGAGCCCGGTCCTGGCGGGGAGCTGTTTTTT.

The chain uses TRBV29-1 and TRBJ1-1, with a possible D match to TRBD1 (5 bases). Per germline, CDR1 SQVTM and CDR2 ANQGSEA. The CDR3 has 11 residues. With 4 bases removed from V and 5 bases from J, the gap between germline ends came to 8 bases. CDR3 in DNA: TGCAGCGTTGGTCGGGGGACTGAAGCTTTCTTT. Amino acid sequence: CSVGRGTEAFF.

The chain carries TRBV27 and TRBJ1-2, with D unclear. Germline lookup yields CDR1 MNHEY and CDR2 SMNVEV (reference sequence). This CDR3 comprises 13 residues. With 7 bases removed from V and 4 bases from J, the gap between germline ends came to 13 bases. The CDR3 DNA reads as TGTGCCAGCATGGGGAGGGCGGGCTATGGCTACACCTTC. Protein product: CASMGRAGYGYTF.

The rearrangement links TRBV5-4 to TRBJ2-1; 7 bases line up with TRBD1. Germline CDR1 reads SGHNT; CDR2 reads YYREEE (reference sequence). The V and J ends lost 0 bases and 4 bases, in that order; junction bases with no gene match: 10. The CDR3 is 17 amino acids. The CDR3 protein is CASSLGGGEPTYNEQFF. In DNA, the CDR3 is TGTGCCAGCAGCTTGGGAGGGGGCGAACCTACTTACAATGAGCAGTTCTTC. The variable domain in full, with the rest retrieved from reference TRBV5-4 and TRBJ2-1, is ETGVTQSPTHLIKTRGQQVTLRCSSQSGHNTVSWYQQALGQGPQFIFQYYREEENGRGNFPPRFSGLQFPNYSSELNVNALELDDSALYLCASSLGGGEPTYNEQFFGPGTRLTVL.

CDR3 DNA: TGTGCCAGTAGTGTAAGAGGGGGTAGGGGCACCGGGGAGCTGTTTTTT. Protein product: CASSVRGGRGTGELFF. The rearrangement links TRBV19 to TRBJ2-2, with D possibly being TRBD1 (6 bases). The CDR3 consists of 16 residues. Germline CDR1 is LNHDA and CDR2 is SQIVND (reference sequence). The ends were cut back, 5 bases at V and 4 bases at J, with 17 bases in the middle.

The gene calls are TRBV15 and TRBJ2-5, with 7 nucleotides matching TRBD1. There are 15 residues in the CDR3. Germline CDR1 LNHNV, CDR2 YYDKDF (reference sequence). The J segment lost 3 bases and the V segment lost 5 bases, leaving 9 bases of the junction unmatched. The CDR3 is CATSFTGVPEETQYF. For the CDR3, the DNA is TGTGCCACCAGCTTCACAGGGGTCCCTGAAGAGACCCAGTACTTC.

The V and J genes are TRBV7-2 and TRBJ2-3, with D tentatively TRBD1 (6 bases). V was shortened by 0 bases and J by 3 bases, with 19 bases between the two germline ends. The CDR3 is 18 amino acids. Germline CDR1 is SGHTA and CDR2 is FQGNSA. The DNA of the CDR3 is TGTGCCAGCAGCTTAGCGTCTGGTTTGGGGGCGCGAACAGATACGCAGTATTTT. This encodes CASSLASGLGARTDTQYF.

This clone is a singleton in its sample. The chain recombines TRBV5-6 with TRBJ1-1; D not resolved. The ends were cut back, 7 bases at V and 4 bases at J, with 14 bases in the middle. The germline gives CDR1 SGHDT, CDR2 YYEEEE. This CDR3 has 13 amino acids. Here the CDR3 DNA reads TGTGCCAGCTGGGAAGGGTTTGGCACTGAAGCTTTCTTT. It yields the protein CASWEGFGTEAFF.

This chain connects TRBV28 to TRBJ2-3; a possible D gene is TRBD1 (6 bases). Germline assignment: CDR1 MDHEN and CDR2 SYDVKM. V lost 11 bases and J lost 2, with 11 bases in between. The CDR3 length is 12 residues. The DNA of the CDR3 is TGTGCCCTGGGGGCGGCCACAGATACGCAGTATTTT. It specifies CALGAATDTQYF.

This clone is a singleton in its sample. The gene calls are TRBV4-3 and TRBJ2-6, with D perhaps TRBD2 (5 bases). The CDR3 consists of 19 residues. Trimming took 1 base from V and 2 from J, leaving 18 bases between them. Germline CDR1 LGHNA, CDR2 YSLEER. The CDR3 region is CASSQGHAGTRAGANVLTF. The CDR3, as DNA: TGCGCCAGCAGCCAAGGGCACGCAGGTACTAGGGCTGGGGCCAACGTCCTGACTTTC.

This clone was detected once. The chain joins TRBV12-3 or TRBV12-4 to TRBJ2-1; D is undetermined. The CDR3 is 11 residues long. V gave up 4 bases and J gave up 10 bases, with 8 bases separating them. Here the CDR3 DNA reads TGTGCCAGCAGTTCAAAGCTAGAGCAGTTCTTC. This gives the protein CASSSKLEQFF.

This clone turned up a few times. V and J are TRBV6-4 and TRBJ1-4, with D unclear. V was cut by 4 bases and J by 7 bases, with 7 bases left in between. This CDR3 has 12 amino acids. Germline assignment: CDR1 MRHNA and CDR2 SNTAGT. The CDR3 here is CASSGGGEKLFF. In DNA form, the CDR3 reads TGTGCCAGCAGTGGCGGTGGTGAAAAACTGTTTTTT.

The chain carries TRBV11-2 and TRBJ2-2, with D uncertain. The CDR3 is made up of 15 amino acids. Germline V gives CDR1 SGHAT, CDR2 FQNNGV. V lost 8 bases to trimming and J lost 0 bases, with 13 bases between them. CDR3 nucleotides: TGTGCCAGCTTCGATTTTCGGCCGAACACCGGGGAGCTGTTTTTT. Its translation: CASFDFRPNTGELFF.

This clone was detected only a few times. Written as DNA, the CDR3 is TGTGCCAGCAGCCCAACCAGGGCTGGAAACACCATATATTTT. Protein product: CASSPTRAGNTIYF. The rearrangement links TRBV7-2 to TRBJ1-3, with a possible D match to TRBD1 (5 bases). The CDR3 is 14 amino acids. Trimming shortened V by 5 bases and J by 2 bases, and 10 bases separated the two germline ends. The germline V gene has CDR1 SGHTA and CDR2 FQGNSA.

The rearrangement joins TRBV7-2 to TRBJ1-2; 9 bases line up with TRBD1. This CDR3 region has 15 residues. From germline, CDR1 is SGHTA and CDR2 FQGNSA. Unmatched junction bases numbered 10, after V lost 5 bases and J lost 6 bases. CDR3 DNA sequence: TGTGCCAGCAGCCCATTTCCCGGGACAGGGAATGGCTACACCTTC. Translation: CASSPFPGTGNGYTF.

This clone was observed once. This chain links TRBV3-1 (or the pseudogene TRBV3-2) with TRBJ1-2; D not resolved. The CDR3 runs to 12 residues. Germline CDR1 and CDR2: LGHDT and YNNKEL (reference sequence). With 0 bases removed from V and 9 bases from J, the gap between germline ends came to 8 bases. The CDR3 is CASSQDRTSYTF. The CDR3 bases are TGTGCCAGCAGCCAAGATCGGACCAGCTACACCTTC.

Of note for this clone: This specimen includes other DNA sequences encoding the same CDR3. J is TRBJ2-3 and V is TRBV5-6, with D unclear. The CDR3 length is 13 residues. V was pared by 4 bases and J by 0 bases, with 6 bases between. The V gene's germline CDR1 is SGHDT and CDR2 YYEEEE. In nucleotides, the CDR3 is TGTGCCAGCAGCCTCGCTAGCACAGATACGCAGTATTTT. Protein sequence: CASSLASTDTQYF. Full variable domain (missing parts from reference TRBV5-6 and TRBJ2-3): DAGVTQSPTHLIKTRGQQVTLRCSPKSGHDTVSWYQQALGQGPQFIFQYYEEEERQRGNFPDRFSGHQFPNYSSELNVNALLLGDSALYLCASSLASTDTQYFGPGTRLTVL.

This clone has only a few counts. The chain recombines TRBV4-3 with TRBJ2-1; TRBD1 is a possible D gene (5 bases). Trimming stripped 1 base from V and 9 bases from J, with 10 bases between. CDR3 length equals 13 residues. Germline V gene sequence: CDR1 LGHNA, CDR2 YSLEER. CDR3 region: CASSQGQGREQFF. For the CDR3, the DNA is TGCGCCAGCAGCCAAGGGCAGGGTCGTGAGCAGTTCTTC.